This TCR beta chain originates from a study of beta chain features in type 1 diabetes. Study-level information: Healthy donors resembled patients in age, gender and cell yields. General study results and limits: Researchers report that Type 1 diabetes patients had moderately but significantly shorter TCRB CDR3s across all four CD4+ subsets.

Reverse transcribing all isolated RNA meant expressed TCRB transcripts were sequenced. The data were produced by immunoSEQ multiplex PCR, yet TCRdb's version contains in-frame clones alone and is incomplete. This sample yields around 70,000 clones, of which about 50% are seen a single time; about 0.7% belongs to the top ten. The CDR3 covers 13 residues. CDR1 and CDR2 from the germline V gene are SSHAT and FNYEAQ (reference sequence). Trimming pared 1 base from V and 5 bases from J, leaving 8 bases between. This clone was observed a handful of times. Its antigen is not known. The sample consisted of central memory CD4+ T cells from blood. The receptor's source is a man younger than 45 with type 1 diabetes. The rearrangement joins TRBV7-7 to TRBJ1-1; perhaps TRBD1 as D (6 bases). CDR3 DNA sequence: TGTGCCAGCAGCTTAGGGCAGGGGACTGAAGCTTTCTTT. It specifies CASSLGQGTEAFF.